A single sample gave rise to the 24 T cell receptor beta chains below, sequenced in a study of blood T cell repertoires in COVID-19. Profiled with immunoSEQ multiplex PCR; TCRdb holds only in-frame clones, not every one. This sample has approximately 490,000 clones, with around 87% found just once. Sequencing was performed on PBMCs or T cells enriched from blood (not recorded which). The receptor source for this set is a woman between 18 and 29 years old who had recovered from COVID-19.

This clone is a singleton in its sample. The CDR3 protein is CASSLGGTSKFYEQYF. The CDR3 DNA follows: TGCGCCAGCAGCTTAGGCGGGACTAGCAAATTCTACGAGCAGTACTTC. The rearrangement joins TRBV5-1 to TRBJ2-7, with 9 nucleotides matching TRBD2. Germline V lookup: CDR1 SGHRS, CDR2 YFSETQ. V trimming: 2 bases; J trimming: 3 bases; junction bases outside the gene matches: 9. This CDR3 comprises 16 residues.

V is TRBV30 and J is TRBJ2-7; the match to TRBD1 covers 9 bases. In germline, CDR1 is GTSNPN, CDR2 SVGIG (reference sequence). The CDR3 contains 15 residues. V lost 2 bases, J lost 2 bases, and 7 bases stayed unmatched. DNA of the CDR3: TGTGCCTGGAGTATCCTGGGGACAGGGACCTACGAGCAGTACTTC. Its protein product is CAWSILGTGTYEQYF.

This chain links TRBV4-1 with TRBJ2-2, with TRBD2 matching 7 bases. With 2 bases clipped from V and 5 bases from J, the junction kept 11 bases outside the gene matches. From germline, CDR1 is MGHRA and CDR2 YSYEKL. This CDR3 is built from 17 residues. The CDR3 is CASSQRSAGVGTGELFF. For the CDR3, the DNA is TGCGCCAGCAGCCAACGGTCCGCGGGGGTAGGGACCGGGGAGCTGTTTTTT.

This clone has more than one count but fewer than ten. This chain joins TRBV19 and TRBJ1-1; the match to TRBD1 covers 7 bases. Germline V CDR1 and CDR2: LNHDA, SQIVND (reference sequence). This CDR3 has 15 amino acids. V lost 5 bases to trimming and J lost 0 bases; unmatched junction nucleotides: 6. The CDR3 sequence is CASSPGGLLNTEAFF. For the CDR3, the DNA is TGTGCCAGTAGTCCAGGGGGGCTTTTGAACACTGAAGCTTTCTTT.

For the CDR3, the DNA is TGTGCCAGTACCGAGAGTGACAGGGCTTATGGCTACACCTTC. This gives the protein CASTESDRAYGYTF. This chain uses TRBV19 with TRBJ1-2, with 7 nucleotides matching TRBD1. V trimming: 7 bases; J trimming: 5 bases; junction bases outside the gene matches: 10. Germline CDR1 reads LNHDA; CDR2 reads SQIVND (reference sequence). CDR3 length: 14 amino acids.

With regard to this clone: This CDR3 is also generated by other DNA sequences in the sample. This chain joins TRBV28 and TRBJ1-4; 7 bases match TRBD1. This CDR3 spans 15 amino acids. J gave up 5 bases and V 5 bases, and 8 bases lay outside the gene matches. CDR1 and CDR2 from the germline V gene are MDHEN and SYDVKM. This CDR3 reads CASSPTGTVNEKLFF. CDR3 DNA: TGTGCCAGCAGTCCCACCGGGACAGTAAATGAAAAACTGTTTTTT.

J is TRBJ2-3 and V is TRBV20-1; 7 nucleotides agree with TRBD1. This CDR3 is built from 11 residues. V lost 3 bases, J lost 7 bases, and 1 base stayed unmatched. Germline CDR1 DFQATT, CDR2 SNEGSKA (reference sequence). Here the CDR3 DNA reads TGCAGTGCTAGCAGGGGGTATACGCAGTATTTT. Translated: CSASRGYTQYF.

The chain uses TRBV3-1 (or the pseudogene TRBV3-2) and TRBJ2-5, with 14 nucleotides matching TRBD2. V lost 2 bases, J lost 6 bases, and 5 bases stayed unmatched. The CDR3 contains 16 residues. CDR1 is LGHDT, CDR2 YNNKEL, per germline (reference sequence). This CDR3 reads CASSQPTSGGDKTQYF. The DNA for the CDR3 is TGTGCCAGCAGCCAACCGACTAGCGGGGGGGACAAGACCCAGTACTTC.

The chain has TRBV18 and TRBJ2-1, with 13 bases fitting TRBD2. CDR1 is KGHSH, CDR2 LQKENI, per germline. Unmatched junction bases numbered 2, after V lost 3 bases and J lost 6 bases. There are 15 residues in the CDR3. The chain's CDR3 is CASSPRTSGGNEQFF. CDR3 nucleotide sequence: TGTGCCAGCTCACCTAGGACTAGCGGGGGCAATGAGCAGTTCTTC.

The chain is built from TRBV2 and TRBJ2-5; the D is unclear. CDR3 length equals 14 residues. Per the germline V gene, CDR1 is SNHLY and CDR2 is FYNNEI. Trimming left V 4 bases short and J 2 bases short, with 11 bases between. CDR3 nucleotide sequence: TGTGCCAGCAGTGCCGGAGCCCTACAAGAGACCCAGTACTTC. Its protein product is CASSAGALQETQYF.

This clone was observed once. The rearrangement joins TRBV5-4 to TRBJ2-2; D possibly corresponds to TRBD1 (6 bases). Germline V lookup: CDR1 SGHNT, CDR2 YYREEE (reference sequence). The CDR3 extends over 15 amino acids. V was shortened by 4 bases and J by 2 bases, with 12 bases between the two germline ends. The CDR3 reads CASSERTANTGELFF. In DNA, the CDR3 is TGTGCCAGCAGCGAGAGGACAGCAAACACCGGGGAGCTGTTTTTT.

The rearrangement uses TRBV6-5 and TRBJ1-2; D may be TRBD1 (5 bases). Germline lookup yields CDR1 MNHEY and CDR2 SVGAGI. The V end was cut by 6 bases, the J end by 5 bases, with 13 bases between. The length of the CDR3 is 13 residues. The CDR3 DNA reads TGTGCCAGCAGGGTACAGACAGCTTATGGCTACACCTTC. Translated, it gives CASRVQTAYGYTF.

The J gene is TRBJ1-1, the V gene TRBV5-8; D gene uncertain. Germline V gene data show CDR1 as SGHTS and CDR2 as YDEGEE. There are 14 residues in the CDR3. V was cut by 1 base and J by 0 bases, with 7 bases left in between. CDR3 DNA sequence: TGTGCCAGCAGCTTGTCACGGTTGAACACTGAAGCTTTCTTT. Protein sequence: CASSLSRLNTEAFF.

As for this clone: Other DNA sequences in this sample translate to the same CDR3. The rearrangement joins TRBV30 to TRBJ1-2; D gene ambiguous. The CDR3 is made up of 11 amino acids. V lost 3 bases and J lost 8, with 10 bases in between. Germline V gene lookup returns CDR1 GTSNPN and CDR2 SVGIG (reference sequence). CDR3 protein: CAWREGGGYTF. The CDR3 nucleotides are TGTGCCTGGAGAGAGGGTGGCGGCTACACCTTC.

The V gene is TRBV7-2, the J gene TRBJ1-5; possible D gene TRBD1, 6 bases. V was trimmed by 5 bases and J by 4 bases, leaving 15 bases between them. The CDR3 has 15 amino acids. Germline V CDR1 and CDR2: SGHTA, FQGNSA. The CDR3 region has the DNA TGTGCCAGCAGCCCTAGACAGGTCCCGAATCAGCCCCAGCATTTT. Translation: CASSPRQVPNQPQHF.

This rearrangement joins TRBV2 to TRBJ2-1; possibly TRBD1 for D (6 bases). The CDR3 runs 14 residues. In germline, CDR1 is SNHLY, CDR2 FYNNEI. V was cut by 6 bases and J by 5 bases, with 14 bases left in between. The CDR3 sequence is CASRYWGPNNEQFF. CDR3 coding DNA: TGTGCCAGCAGGTACTGGGGGCCTAACAATGAGCAGTTCTTC.

This chain joins TRBV12-3 or TRBV12-4 and TRBJ1-1; D unclear. The germline V and J ends were trimmed by 3 bases and 1 base, with 6 bases remaining between them. This CDR3 is 13 amino acids long. The CDR3 DNA reads as TGTGCCAGCAGTTTCTCCGGGAACACTGAAGCTTTCTTT. Translated: CASSFSGNTEAFF.

This clone appeared a single time. The chain carries TRBV5-1 and TRBJ2-7; TRBD1 matches 8 bases. Germline trimming cut 4 bases from V and 3 bases from J; bases unmatched to any gene: 6. Germline loops: CDR1 SGHRS, CDR2 YFSETQ. This CDR3 has 14 amino acids. DNA of the CDR3: TGCGCCAGCAGCCCCTCTACAGGGGGCTACGAGCAGTACTTC. Translation: CASSPSTGGYEQYF.

This clone has more than one count but fewer than ten. This chain connects TRBV5-5 to TRBJ1-1; D not certain. Germline V lookup: CDR1 SGHKS, CDR2 YYEKEE (reference sequence). V lost 4 bases to trimming and J lost 8 bases, with 15 bases between them. This CDR3 has 13 amino acids. CDR3 amino acids: CASSKVGRGEAFF. The CDR3 DNA sequence: TGTGCCAGCAGCAAAGTGGGTCGGGGAGAAGCTTTCTTT.

The chain is built from TRBV24-1 and TRBJ1-5, with TRBD1 as a possible D gene (5 bases). Trimming removed 8 bases at V and 5 bases at J, with 15 bases between. Germline V gene sequence: CDR1 KGHDR, CDR2 SFDVKD. The CDR3 loop spans 14 amino acids. The chain's CDR3 is CATKGNGGDQPQHF. As DNA, the CDR3 is TGTGCCACCAAGGGGAATGGAGGGGATCAGCCCCAGCATTTT.

This clone was recorded only once. Mismatch with germline at one junction end may stem from a read error. The chain is built from TRBV7-7 and TRBJ1-5, with D uncertain. The germline V gene has CDR1 SSHAT and CDR2 FNYEAQ (reference sequence). This CDR3 region has 17 residues. CDR3 nucleotide sequence: TGTGCTAGCAGCCCCTTATTAACGGGATTTGGCAATCAGCCCCAGCATTTT. It yields the protein CASSPLLTGFGNQPQHF.

V and J are TRBV2 and TRBJ2-7; 12 bases map to TRBD2. In germline, CDR1 is SNHLY, CDR2 FYNNEI. The ends lost 6 bases at V and 3 bases at J; junction bases unmatched: 6. This CDR3 is 15 amino acids long. This CDR3 reads CASRKTSGGIYEQYF. As DNA, the CDR3 is TGTGCCAGCAGAAAGACTAGCGGGGGTATCTACGAGCAGTACTTC.

V gene TRBV19 combines with J gene TRBJ1-2; tentatively, D is TRBD1 (5 bases). Per the germline V gene, CDR1 is LNHDA and CDR2 is SQIVND (reference sequence). Trimming shortened V by 1 base and J by 4 bases, and 16 bases separated the two germline ends. The CDR3 is 16 residues long. Here the CDR3 DNA reads TGTGCCAGTAGTATAGGATCACAGGCGCCACTCTATGGCTACACCTTC. It is translated as CASSIGSQAPLYGYTF.

The rearrangement uses TRBV28 and TRBJ2-2; a possible D gene is TRBD2 (5 bases). Trimming left V 7 bases short and J 6 bases short, with 18 bases between. The CDR3 is made up of 15 amino acids. Germline lookup yields CDR1 MDHEN and CDR2 SYDVKM. The CDR3 spells CASNVRGWGAGELFF. The CDR3 nucleotides read TGTGCCAGCAACGTCCGGGGATGGGGTGCCGGGGAGCTGTTTTTT.